This T cell receptor (beta chain) was recorded in a study of tumor-infiltrating lymphocytes in oesophageal squamous cell carcinoma listed by TCRdb under 2016. Library prep was done by PCR. Sequenced on an Illumina HiSeq 2000. The public reads were reanalyzed by TCRdb: fastp trimming at Q25, MiXCR alignment, in-frame beta chains only. Each CDR3 protein appears once, grouped with its most common genes and DNA. Here the sample has under 20,000 distinct CDR3 sequences; approximately 45% occur a single time. The leading ten clones occupy around 31% of the sample. With respect to this clonotype: Its antigen has not been determined. No much larger clonotype is one base removed from it; base qualities were not supplied.

Sequenced sample: normal esophageal tissue next to the tumor. This receptor was taken from a female donor with esophageal squamous cell carcinoma.

Here the CDR3 is given as CASSPPARGNTEAFF. The DNA is as follows: TGTGCCAGCTCACCACCGGCGAGAGGGAACACTGAAGCTTTCTTT. The rearrangement joined TRBV18 to TRBJ2-3; a confident D gene designation cannot be given. The better agreement between TRBJ1-1 and the DNA end casts doubt on the J call. The CDR3 contains 15 residues, cysteine and phenylalanine counted. Only the CDR3 part of the read is kept: 45 bases, read in frame from the first base. Per the germline V gene, KGHSH is the CDR1 and LQKENI is the CDR2.